Described below is a single T cell receptor beta chain sequence and its context. What antigen it recognizes has not been identified. No base qualities exist here, and no much larger clone lies one base off it. V loses 4 bases of germline sequence and J loses 4 bases, and the interval between the two ends is 14 bases. Taken from cysteine to phenylalanine, the CDR3 has 14 residues. Just the 42-base CDR3 DNA is kept, in frame starting at base 1. The germline V gene yields MNHEY for CDR1 and SVGAGI for CDR2. This specimen belongs to a study of technical replicates of blood from a handful of donors (dated by TCRdb to 2015 to 2018). The protocol used for the library was the immunoSEQ multiplex PCR assay. This is the immuneACCESS table as TCRdb keeps it, with only in-frame sequences that have V and J called. A part of the clones is gone; compared with another copy, unresolved V genes explain less than half, and the rest is unexplained. In all, the sample holds approximately 99,000 clones, and around 95% of those were seen once. The biggest ten clones account for about 0.21% of the sample.

This clonotype was sampled from a human donor in good health. The sequenced material came from T cells isolated from PBMCs. The chain was built from TRBV6-5 and TRBJ2-7, and TRBD1 may be the D gene, going by 6 matching bases. The CDR3 sequence is CASSWTESSYEQYF. The sequenced DNA: TGTGCCAGCAGTTGGACAGAGAGCTCTTACGAGCAGTACTTC.